The source of this TCR beta chain is a study of siplizumab effects on memory and regulatory T cells. Study-wide points: The authors mapped only a minor fraction of alloreactive clones to unstimulated subsets.

J gave up 9 bases and V 1 base, and 7 bases lay outside the gene matches. The V gene's germline CDR1 is SGHTA and CDR2 FQGNSA. CDR3 length: 16 amino acids. About this clone: The antigen is not known.

Measured with immunoSEQ multiplex PCR; TCRdb has only the in-frame clones, and not every one. The sample lists about 100,000 clones, 75% to 95% seen once, with 0.14% to 0.15% in the top ten. The chain uses TRBV7-2 and TRBJ2-1; TRBD2 matches at 12 bases. Sequenced input: CD4+ T cells sorted from blood. This sequence originates from a human donor in good health. Here the CDR3 reads CASSLGLAGGLSEQFF. As DNA, the CDR3 is TGTGCCAGCAGCTTAGGGCTAGCGGGGGGGTTGAGTGAGCAGTTCTTC.